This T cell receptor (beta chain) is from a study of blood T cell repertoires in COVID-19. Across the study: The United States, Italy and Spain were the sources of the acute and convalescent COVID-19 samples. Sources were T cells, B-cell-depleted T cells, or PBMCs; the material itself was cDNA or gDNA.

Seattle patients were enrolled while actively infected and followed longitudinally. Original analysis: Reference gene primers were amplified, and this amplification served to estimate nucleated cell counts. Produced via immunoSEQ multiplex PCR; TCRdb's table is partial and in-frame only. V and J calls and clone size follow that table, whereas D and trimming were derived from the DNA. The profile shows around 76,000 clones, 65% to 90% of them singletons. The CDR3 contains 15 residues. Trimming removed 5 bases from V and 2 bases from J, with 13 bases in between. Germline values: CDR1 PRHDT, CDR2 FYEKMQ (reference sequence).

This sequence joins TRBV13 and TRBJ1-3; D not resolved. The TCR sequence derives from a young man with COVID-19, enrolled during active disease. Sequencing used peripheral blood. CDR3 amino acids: CASSAGISPGNTIYF. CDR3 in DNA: TGTGCCAGCAGCGCCGGTATTTCTCCTGGAAACACCATATATTTT.